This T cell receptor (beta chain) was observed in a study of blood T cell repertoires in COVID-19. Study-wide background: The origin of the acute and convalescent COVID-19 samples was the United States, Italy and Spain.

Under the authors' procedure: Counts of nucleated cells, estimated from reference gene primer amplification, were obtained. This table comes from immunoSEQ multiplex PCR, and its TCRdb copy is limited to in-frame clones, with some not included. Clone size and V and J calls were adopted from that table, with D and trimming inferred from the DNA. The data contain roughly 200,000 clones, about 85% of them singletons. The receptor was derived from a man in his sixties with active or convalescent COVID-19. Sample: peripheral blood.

In nucleotides, the CDR3 is TGTGCCAGCAGACCTCTACCGGGACAGGGAGATGGCTACACCTTC. It translates to CASRPLPGQGDGYTF. The chain is built from TRBV6-4 and TRBJ1-2, with 9 bases that match TRBD1. The germline V gene encodes CDR1 MRHNA and CDR2 SNTAGT. CDR3 length: 15 amino acids. J was trimmed by 6 bases and V by 6 bases; bases with no gene match: 11.